The 30 T cell receptor beta chains below all came from one sample that was sequenced in a study of CD8+ T cells in alopecia areata. The treatment here: oral pan-JAK inhibitor, 5-10 mg twice daily. Extracted RNA was reverse transcribed into cDNA, the sequencing template. This table comes from immunoSEQ multiplex PCR, and its TCRdb copy is limited to in-frame clones, with some not included. This table has 200,000 to 250,000 clones, roughly two fifths appearing once. Material: CD4+ T cells sorted from blood, obtained at approximately week 30, from a patient treated with tofacitinib. These receptors were obtained from a human donor with alopecia areata.

Regarding this clone: Additional DNA sequences in this sample encode the identical CDR3. The CDR3 here is CASSLQGHTEAFF. The DNA for the CDR3 is TGTGCCAGCAGCCTCCAGGGGCACACTGAAGCTTTCTTT. This chain connects TRBV2 to TRBJ1-1; possible D gene TRBD1, 6 bases. Germline CDR1 and CDR2: SNHLY and FYNNEI. The CDR3 runs 13 residues. Trimming took 6 bases from V and 3 from J, leaving 11 bases between them.

This clone was seen only a few times. The chain combines TRBV15 with TRBJ2-3; maybe TRBD2 (5 bases). V gave up 8 bases and J gave up 0 bases, with 12 bases separating them. Germline CDR1 is LNHNV and CDR2 is YYDKDF (reference sequence). The CDR3 sequence is 14 residues long. CDR3 in amino acids: CATAADFSTDTQYF. The CDR3 nucleotides read TGTGCCACCGCGGCGGACTTCAGCACAGATACGCAGTATTTT.

This clone was counted between two and nine times. The chain recombines TRBV29-1 with TRBJ1-1; D unclear. V gave up 0 bases and J gave up 10 bases, with 12 bases separating them. The CDR3 runs to 12 residues. Germline CDR1 and CDR2: SQVTM and ANQGSEA. The CDR3 DNA is TGCAGCGTTGAAGATCAAGGGCTGAGAGCTTTCTTT. This gives the protein CSVEDQGLRAFF.

This chain connects TRBV29-1 to TRBJ1-2, with D hard to call. Trimming left V 2 bases short and J 0 bases short, with 4 bases between. Germline V gene data show CDR1 as SQVTM and CDR2 as ANQGSEA. The length of the CDR3 is 12 residues. The DNA of the CDR3 is TGCAGCGTTGAAAAAGCTAACTATGGCTACACCTTC. Translated: CSVEKANYGYTF.

V and J are TRBV29-1 and TRBJ1-2; 8 bases align to TRBD1. Germline CDR1 and CDR2: SQVTM and ANQGSEA. The CDR3 runs to 15 residues. V was pared by 5 bases and J by 4 bases, with 12 bases of the junction left unmatched. The CDR3 DNA follows: TGCAGCGTTATACAAAGGACAGGGTCCTTCTATGGCTACACCTTC. The encoded protein is CSVIQRTGSFYGYTF.

CDR3 loop: CAWSPFRTVGYTF. Here the CDR3 DNA reads TGTGCCTGGAGTCCTTTCAGGACAGTCGGCTACACCTTC. The rearrangement uses TRBV30 and TRBJ1-2; TRBD1 is a possible D gene (6 bases). V lost 2 bases, J lost 8 bases, and 15 bases lay in between. The length of the CDR3 is 13 residues. Germline values: CDR1 GTSNPN, CDR2 SVGIG (reference sequence).

This chain joins TRBV4-1 and TRBJ2-5; a possible D gene is TRBD1 (5 bases). Germline CDR1 MGHRA, CDR2 YSYEKL. The CDR3 is made up of 14 amino acids. The V gene lost 6 bases and the J gene lost 4 bases, with 15 bases spanning the gap. The CDR3 nucleotides read TGCGCCAGCAGGAGCCCAGGGAAGGGAGAGACCCAGTACTTC. It codes for CASRSPGKGETQYF.

This chain joins TRBV6-5 and TRBJ1-4, with 9 bases fitting TRBD1. V lost 9 bases and J lost 4; bases outside the gene matches: 3. The CDR3 is made up of 13 amino acids. Germline CDR1 and CDR2: MNHEY and SVGAGI. CDR3: CASRTGVNEKLFF. CDR3 sequence (DNA): TGTGCCAGTCGGACAGGGGTTAATGAAAAACTGTTTTTT.

V gene TRBV11-2 combines with J gene TRBJ2-5; 8 bases are a match to TRBD2. CDR1 is SGHAT, CDR2 FQNNGV, per germline. The CDR3 loop spans 17 amino acids. V was pared by 5 bases and J by 2 bases, with 13 bases of the junction left unmatched. The CDR3 loop is CASSVDYRLAMQETQYF. The CDR3 nucleotides read TGTGCCAGCAGCGTCGACTACCGACTAGCGATGCAAGAGACCCAGTACTTC.

The gene calls are TRBV27 and TRBJ2-1, with TRBD1 matching 7 bases. The CDR3 is made up of 15 amino acids. V was clipped by 4 bases and J by 6 bases; unmatched bases: 9. In germline, CDR1 is MNHEY, CDR2 SMNVEV (reference sequence). The CDR3, as DNA: TGTGCCAGCAGTTCCCAGACAGGGTGGATCAATGAGCAGTTCTTC. The encoded protein is CASSSQTGWINEQFF.

The gene calls are TRBV27 and TRBJ2-1; D is uncertain. CDR1 and CDR2 (germline): MNHEY, SMNVEV (reference sequence). V dropped 1 base and J dropped 4 bases, with 14 bases sitting between them. CDR3 length equals 16 residues. CDR3 in amino acids: CASSLLGKPIYNEQFF. DNA of the CDR3: TGTGCCAGCAGTTTATTAGGGAAACCAATATACAATGAGCAGTTCTTC.

The chain has TRBV5-1 and TRBJ1-4; D possibly corresponds to TRBD1 (6 bases). Germline assignment: CDR1 SGHRS and CDR2 YFSETQ. V was trimmed by 4 bases and J by 3 bases, leaving 13 bases between them. The CDR3 sequence is 15 residues long. The CDR3 DNA is TGCGCCAGCAGCCCCGCGGGGGCCCCTAATGAAAAACTGTTTTTT. It yields the protein CASSPAGAPNEKLFF.

This clone was counted a few times. CDR3 coding DNA: TGTGCCAGCAGCTTGTGGACTCCTTATAGCAATCAGCCCCAGCATTTT. This sequence encodes CASSLWTPYSNQPQHF. This chain connects TRBV7-9 to TRBJ1-5, with D hard to call. CDR1 is SEHNR and CDR2 is FQNEAQ in the germline V gene (reference sequence). The CDR3 is 16 amino acids. The ends were cut back, 3 bases at V and 0 bases at J, with 12 bases in the middle. The complete variable domain, with remaining parts taken from reference TRBV7-9 and TRBJ1-5, reads DTGVSQNPRHKITKRGQNVTFRCDPISEHNRLYWYRQTLGQGPEFLTYFQNEAQLEKSRLLSDRFSAERPKGSFSTLEIQRTEQGDSAMYLCASSLWTPYSNQPQHFGDGTRLSIL.

This clone came up a few times. This sample includes further DNA sequences coding for the same CDR3. This chain uses TRBV19 with TRBJ2-2; tentative D call: TRBD1 (5 bases). CDR3 length: 15 residues. The V gene lost 1 base and the J gene lost 2 bases, with 8 bases spanning the gap. Germline lookup yields CDR1 LNHDA and CDR2 SQIVND (reference sequence). The CDR3 loop reads CASSIGQLNTGELFF. The CDR3 bases are TGTGCCAGTAGTATAGGACAGCTAAACACCGGGGAGCTGTTTTTT.

The chain uses TRBV7-6 and TRBJ1-2; D possibly corresponds to TRBD1 (5 bases). Germline loops: CDR1 SGHVS, CDR2 FNYEAQ. There are 12 residues in the CDR3. V gave up 5 bases and J gave up 4 bases, with 8 bases separating them. The CDR3 is CASSLQGYGYTF. DNA of the CDR3: TGTGCCAGCAGCCTGCAGGGCTATGGCTACACCTTC.

This sequence joins TRBV5-1 and TRBJ2-7, with D possibly TRBD2 on 6 matching bases. V was shortened by 2 bases and J by 0 bases, with 6 bases between the two germline ends. Per germline, CDR1 SGHRS and CDR2 YFSETQ. The CDR3 totals 13 residues. CDR3 loop: CASSLLASYEQYF. The CDR3 DNA reads as TGCGCCAGCAGCTTACTAGCCTCCTACGAGCAGTACTTC.

The table lists this clone with a few counts. The chain is built from TRBV29-1 and TRBJ2-5, with D perhaps matching TRBD1 (6 bases). The germline V and J ends were trimmed by 3 bases and 5 bases, with 13 bases remaining between them. Germline V gives CDR1 SQVTM, CDR2 ANQGSEA. The CDR3 extends over 13 amino acids. The CDR3 region has the DNA TGCAGCGTTGAGACAGGTCCAAAGGAGACCCAGTACTTC. This translates into CSVETGPKETQYF.

Only a few counts were recorded for this clone. V gene TRBV21-1 combines with J gene TRBJ2-1; the table's D gene call, TRBD1, was not cross checked with the DNA. TRBV21-1 is a documented pseudogene. The CDR3 is 16 residues long. The chain's CDR3 is CASSKDRGGEYNEQFF. For the CDR3, the DNA is TGTGCCAGCAGCAAAGATCGAGGGGGCGAATACAATGAGCAGTTCTTC.

This clone was detected a few times. This sequence joins TRBV7-9 and TRBJ1-1; no clear D gene. From germline, CDR1 is SEHNR and CDR2 FQNEAQ (reference sequence). This CDR3 spans 13 amino acids. V gave up 7 bases and J gave up 0 bases, with 9 bases separating them. DNA of the CDR3: TGTGCCAGCACGCCTAGGGTGAACACTGAAGCTTTCTTT. This sequence encodes CASTPRVNTEAFF.

The rearrangement links TRBV7-9 to TRBJ2-7; TRBD1 matches 8 bases. Germline lookup yields CDR1 SEHNR and CDR2 FQNEAQ (reference sequence). With V trimmed by 5 bases and J by 4 bases, 10 bases remained unmatched. CDR3 length: 15 residues. In nucleotides, the CDR3 is TGTGCCAGCAGCCGGCCCGACAGGGGTCTTTACGAGCAGTACTTC. It codes for CASSRPDRGLYEQYF.

The J gene is TRBJ2-7, the V gene TRBV27; no firm D call. Germline CDR1 is MNHEY and CDR2 is SMNVEV (reference sequence). The CDR3 length is 14 residues. The V and J ends lost 3 bases and 5 bases respectively, with 14 bases between them. CDR3 nucleotide sequence: TGTGCCAGCAGTTTCGTCGAGCTCCCTAACGAGCAGTACTTC. Protein sequence: CASSFVELPNEQYF.

The chain uses TRBV29-1 and TRBJ1-2; maybe TRBD1 (5 bases). The CDR3 is 13 residues long. Germline CDR1 reads SQVTM; CDR2 reads ANQGSEA. The ends were cut back, 5 bases at V and 4 bases at J, with 14 bases in the middle. The CDR3 DNA follows: TGCAGCGTTTGGGGCAGGGAAGGCTATGGCTACACCTTC. Amino acids: CSVWGREGYGYTF.

The chain has TRBV11-2 and TRBJ2-1; the match to TRBD2 covers 14 bases. Germline lookup yields CDR1 SGHAT and CDR2 FQNNGV. J lost 3 bases, V lost 5 bases, and 12 bases had no gene match. The CDR3 contains 19 residues. CDR3 sequence: CASSPRPTTSGGGYNEQFF. CDR3 nucleotide sequence: TGTGCCAGCAGCCCCCGCCCGACGACTAGCGGGGGGGGCTACAATGAGCAGTTCTTC.

This clone has a handful of counts. The rearrangement joins TRBV7-9 to TRBJ1-3, with D tentatively TRBD1 (5 bases). The germline V gene encodes CDR1 SEHNR and CDR2 FQNEAQ (reference sequence). The CDR3 loop spans 15 amino acids. Trimming took off 5 bases at V and 3 bases at J, with 14 bases between the two ends. CDR3 nucleotides: TGTGCCAGCAGCCCCTTCGAGGGGATTGGAAACACCATATATTTT. Translating it yields CASSPFEGIGNTIYF.

This clone was counted only a few times. This chain joins TRBV6-5 and TRBJ2-5, with TRBD2 matching over 9 bases. Losses at the gene ends were 0 bases for V and 2 bases for J; bases not matched to a gene: 4. The CDR3 is made up of 16 amino acids. Germline V gene lookup returns CDR1 MNHEY and CDR2 SVGAGI. The chain's CDR3 is CASSYSRLAGQETQYF. DNA for the CDR3: TGTGCCAGCAGTTACTCGAGGCTAGCGGGGCAAGAGACCCAGTACTTC.

In this sample, this clone turned up a few times. The CDR3 sequence is CASSLVGWGTTEAFF. DNA of the CDR3: TGTGCCAGCAGCTTAGTCGGGTGGGGAACTACTGAAGCTTTCTTT. The chain joins TRBV7-9 to TRBJ1-1; D uncertain. The CDR3 extends over 15 amino acids. Germline V CDR1 and CDR2: SEHNR, FQNEAQ (reference sequence). Trimming took 1 base from V and 5 from J, leaving 14 bases between them.

The V gene is TRBV9, the J gene TRBJ2-7; 14 bases map to TRBD2. Germline V gene sequence: CDR1 SGDLS, CDR2 YYNGEE. Trimming at V came to 4 bases and at J to 0 bases, leaving 6 bases not matched to a gene. The CDR3 spans 17 residues. The chain's CDR3 is CASSPRTSGGTSYEQYF. The CDR3 DNA reads TGTGCCAGCAGCCCCCGGACTAGCGGGGGGACCTCCTACGAGCAGTACTTC.

In this sample, this clone turned up many times. The genes are TRBV6-5 and TRBJ1-1, with 9 bases that match TRBD1. V dropped 6 bases and J dropped 8; count of bases not matched to a gene: 1. This CDR3 comprises 11 residues. CDR1 MNHEY and CDR2 SVGAGI come from the germline V gene. CDR3 protein: CASRGQGEAFF. The CDR3 DNA follows: TGTGCCAGCAGGGGACAGGGAGAAGCTTTCTTT.

CDR3 nucleotide sequence: TGTGCCTGGAGTGCCCCCCGGGACAGGGGCTATGGCTACACCTTC. Encoded protein: CAWSAPRDRGYGYTF. The chain is built from TRBV30 and TRBJ1-2, with 10 bases lining up with TRBD1. Trimming at V came to 1 base and at J to 4 bases, leaving 6 bases not matched to a gene. The CDR3 consists of 15 residues. CDR1 is GTSNPN, CDR2 SVGIG, per germline (reference sequence).

In this sample, this clone turned up a few times. The gene calls are TRBV29-1 and TRBJ1-2; 10 bases fit TRBD1. Germline trimming cut 2 bases from V and 6 bases from J; bases unmatched to any gene: 6. Germline CDR1 and CDR2: SQVTM and ANQGSEA. The CDR3 is made up of 14 amino acids. CDR3 coding DNA: TGCAGCGTTGAAAGAGACAGGGGGCGGAATGGCTACACCTTC. As protein: CSVERDRGRNGYTF.